The rows below give T cell receptor beta chains drawn from one sample of a study of PD-L1 blockade in urothelial cancer. Here immunoSEQ multiplex PCR was the method, and the copy in TCRdb shows in-frame clones only, minus some. Found here are under 120,000 clones, around 82% of them singletons; the top ten hold about 2.4%. Source: PBMCs, taken around atezolizumab (anti-PD-L1) treatment. All receptors derive from a man aged 45-65 years with urothelial cancer. The CDR3 runs from the conserved cysteine through the conserved F or W. Each record gives: V gene, J gene, D gene, clone size, CDR3 protein, CDR3 DNA. A D gene is named only where the DNA matches it firmly. Clone size is shown for a subset of rows, as once, few, many or a class of expanded clone.

TRBV6-5,TRBJ2-5,-,-,CASSYSLPYAAETQYF,TGTGCCAGCAGTTACTCATTACCCTACGCGGCAGAGACCCAGTACTTC
TRBV6-5,TRBJ2-7,TRBD1,few,CASSPEGQGKYF,TGTGCCAGCAGCCCCGAAGGACAGGGTAAATACTTC
TRBV7-3,TRBJ2-5,-,-,CASSLNPGIGTQYF,TGTGCCAGCAGCTTAAATCCCGGGATCGGGACCCAGTACTTC
TRBV11-2,TRBJ1-1,-,-,CASSLSPQVNTEAFF,TGTGCCAGCAGCTTATCTCCACAGGTGAACACTGAAGCTTTCTTT
TRBV7-9,TRBJ1-5,-,few,CASSLGGHGSQPQHF,TGTGCCAGCAGCTTAGGCGGTCACGGGTCGCAGCCCCAGCATTTT
TRBV2,TRBJ2-6,TRBD1,once,CASSVGDRVNVLTF,TGTGCCAGCAGTGTGGGGGACAGGGTTAACGTCCTGACTTTC
TRBV7-8,TRBJ2-1,TRBD2,-,CASSPTSGTYNEQFF,TGTGCCAGCAGCCCGACTAGCGGGACCTACAATGAGCAGTTCTTC
TRBV7-7,TRBJ2-7,TRBD2,-,CASSLAAGGGEQYF,TGTGCTAGCAGCTTAGCGGCGGGAGGAGGGGAGCAGTACTTC
TRBV2,TRBJ1-1,TRBD1,-,CASSEQGGTEAFF,TGTGCCAGCAGCGAACAGGGGGGCACTGAAGCTTTCTTT
TRBV18,TRBJ1-2,-,-,CASAPGVYGYTF,TGTGCCAGCGCCCCAGGGGTCTATGGCTACACCTTC
TRBV28,TRBJ1-5,-,once,CASGSYSNQPQHF,TGTGCCAGCGGGAGTTATAGCAATCAGCCCCAGCATTTT
TRBV5-6,TRBJ1-6,-,-,CASSLLTALSPLHF,TGTGCCAGCAGCTTACTGACAGCTTTATCACCCCTCCACTTT
TRBV30,TRBJ2-3,-,-,CAWSVPGGETLDTQYF,TGTGCCTGGAGTGTACCCGGCGGGGAAACGTTGGATACGCAGTATTTT
TRBV9,TRBJ1-6,-,-,CASSVGGGISPLHF,TGTGCCAGCAGCGTAGGAGGAGGGATTTCACCCCTCCACTTT
TRBV5-1,TRBJ2-3,-,-,CASSLGSGASTDTQYF,TGCGCCAGCAGCTTGGGGAGCGGAGCCAGCACAGATACGCAGTATTTT
TRBV7-9,TRBJ1-1,TRBD1,-,CASSRQGTGNTEAFF,TGTGCCAGCAGTAGACAAGGGACAGGGAACACTGAAGCTTTCTTT
TRBV7-2,TRBJ2-2,TRBD2,-,CASSHTSVDTGELFF,TGTGCCAGCAGCCACACTAGCGTAGACACCGGGGAGCTGTTTTTT
TRBV7-6,TRBJ2-1,TRBD1,-,CASSLETGTGSNEQFF,TGTGCCAGCAGCTTAGAAACCGGGACAGGGTCCAATGAGCAGTTCTTC
TRBV13,TRBJ1-2,TRBD1,-,CASSPGQGTDGYTF,TGTGCCAGCAGCCCGGGACAGGGTACTGACGGCTACACCTTC
TRBV6-5,TRBJ2-7,TRBD1,-,CASSYSRGQVGEQYF,TGTGCCAGCAGTTACTCGAGGGGACAGGTCGGCGAGCAGTACTTC
TRBV7-6,TRBJ2-1,-,few,CASSLLADTYNEQFF,TGTGCCAGCAGCTTATTAGCGGATACCTACAATGAGCAGTTCTTC
TRBV2,TRBJ2-7,-,-,CASTVLNEQYF,TGTGCCAGCACGGTCCTCAACGAGCAGTACTTC
TRBV28,TRBJ2-3,TRBD1,-,CASSLRGLAKTDTQYF,TGTGCCAGCAGTTTAAGGGGGCTAGCAAAGACAGATACGCAGTATTTT
TRBV30,TRBJ1-4,-,-,CAWSFRTRPSEKLFF,TGTGCCTGGAGTTTCCGGACCCGGCCTAGCGAAAAACTGTTTTTT
TRBV4-1,TRBJ1-2,TRBD1,once,CASSQDRWQGANGYTF,TGCGCCAGCAGCCAAGATCGGTGGCAGGGGGCGAACGGCTACACCTTC
TRBV7-9,TRBJ2-1,TRBD2,-,CASSLGLKPEQFF,TGTGCCAGCAGCTTGGGACTAAAGCCTGAGCAGTTCTTC
TRBV6-5,TRBJ2-7,-,-,CASSSGSGETYEQYF,TGTGCCAGCAGTTCGGGGTCAGGGGAAACATACGAGCAGTACTTC
TRBV6-5,TRBJ1-2,TRBD1,-,CASSGRQGEDGYTF,TGTGCCAGCAGCGGGCGACAGGGTGAGGATGGCTACACCTTC
TRBV7-6,TRBJ2-7,-,few,CASSLAQPAVQYF,TGTGCCAGCAGCTTAGCGCAACCTGCAGTGCAGTACTTC
TRBV2,TRBJ2-2,TRBD1,-,CASVRDRDTGELFF,TGTGCCAGCGTCCGGGACAGGGACACCGGGGAGCTGTTTTTT
TRBV6-1,TRBJ1-2,-,-,CASSEQAGADYGYTF,TGTGCCAGCAGTGAACAAGCAGGGGCCGACTATGGCTACACCTTC
TRBV30,TRBJ1-1,TRBD1,-,CAWSPKGAGPRNTEAFF,TGTGCCTGGAGCCCAAAGGGGGCGGGGCCGCGGAACACTGAAGCTTTCTTT